This TCR beta chain was recovered during a study of cytomegalovirus exposure and HLA in healthy donors. This clone was recorded a few times. Its antigen is not identified. Study-level findings and limits: A later analysis linked some 17,000 TCR beta sequences to HLA alleles at 0.05 false discovery rate. The investigators catalogued 150 to 200 TCR beta chains as cytomegalovirus-associated.

The CDR3 extends over 14 amino acids. Trimming left V 0 bases short and J 0 bases short, with 3 bases between. The germline gives CDR1 MGHRA, CDR2 YSYEKL. Amplification used 60 Vbeta primers and 13 Jbeta primers. Libraries were prepared by immunoSEQ multiplex PCR; TCRdb keeps only in-frame clonotypes and omits some of them. This table holds nearly 100,000 clones, around a tenth found once. The chain recombines TRBV4-1 with TRBJ1-5, with D hard to call. The sequencing sample was made of PBMCs. The sequence was collected from a man aged 45-65 years in good health and CMV-seropositive. CDR3 loop: CASSQELSNQPQHF. The DNA of the CDR3 is TGCGCCAGCAGCCAAGAACTTAGCAATCAGCCCCAGCATTTT.